This T cell receptor (beta chain) was obtained from a study of blood T cell repertoires in COVID-19. The method was immunoSEQ multiplex PCR; TCRdb's version includes in-frame clones alone and lacks a portion of them. The sample has under 200,000 clones, about 85% seen once. Germline V gene sequence: CDR1 MNHEY, CDR2 SVGEGT. V gave up 6 bases and J gave up 2 bases; unmatched junction bases: 5. The CDR3 totals 14 residues. Sequencing was done on a sample of peripheral blood. The gene calls are TRBV6-2 or TRBV6-3 and TRBJ2-7; 9 nucleotides align to TRBD2. The source of this sequence is a man between 70 and 80 years old with active or convalescent COVID-19. DNA of the CDR3: TGTGCCAGCAGCCTAGCGGGAAAGGCCTACGAGCAGTACTTC. This codes for CASSLAGKAYEQYF.